This entry features one TCR beta chain sequence. The antigen is unknown. With 60 Vbeta and 13 Jbeta primers, the PCR was carried out. Profiled with immunoSEQ multiplex PCR; TCRdb holds only in-frame clones, not every one. The sample consists of about 120,000 clones, about 73% of them appearing once. This sample is drawn from a study of cytomegalovirus exposure and HLA in healthy donors. The study, taken as a whole, reports: TRBV6-2, TRBV6-3 and other indistinguishable V segments were excluded.

Trimming removed 0 bases from V and 4 bases from J; junction bases left unmatched: 4. This CDR3 has 16 amino acids. Per the germline V gene, CDR1 is LGHNA and CDR2 is YNFKEQ. The TCR sequence derives from a woman aged 25 to 39 in good health and CMV-seronegative. The gene calls are TRBV4-2 and TRBJ1-5, with 9 bases identical to TRBD1. The sample comprised PBMCs. The DNA of the CDR3 is TGTGCCAGCAGCCAAGATCGGGACAGGGCAAATCAGCCCCAGCATTTT. It translates to CASSQDRDRANQPQHF.